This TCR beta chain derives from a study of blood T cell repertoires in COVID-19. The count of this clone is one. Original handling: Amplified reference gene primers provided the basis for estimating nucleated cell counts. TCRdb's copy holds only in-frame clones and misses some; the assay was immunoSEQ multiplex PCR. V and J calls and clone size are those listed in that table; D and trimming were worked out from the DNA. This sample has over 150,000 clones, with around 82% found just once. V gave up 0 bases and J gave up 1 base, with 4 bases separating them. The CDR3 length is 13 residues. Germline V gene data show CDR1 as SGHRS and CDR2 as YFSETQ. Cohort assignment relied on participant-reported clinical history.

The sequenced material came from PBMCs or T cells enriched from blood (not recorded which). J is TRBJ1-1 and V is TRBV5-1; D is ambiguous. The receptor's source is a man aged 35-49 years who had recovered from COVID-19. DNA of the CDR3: TGCGCCAGCAGCTTGGTGGCGAACACTGAAGCTTTCTTT. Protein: CASSLVANTEAFF.